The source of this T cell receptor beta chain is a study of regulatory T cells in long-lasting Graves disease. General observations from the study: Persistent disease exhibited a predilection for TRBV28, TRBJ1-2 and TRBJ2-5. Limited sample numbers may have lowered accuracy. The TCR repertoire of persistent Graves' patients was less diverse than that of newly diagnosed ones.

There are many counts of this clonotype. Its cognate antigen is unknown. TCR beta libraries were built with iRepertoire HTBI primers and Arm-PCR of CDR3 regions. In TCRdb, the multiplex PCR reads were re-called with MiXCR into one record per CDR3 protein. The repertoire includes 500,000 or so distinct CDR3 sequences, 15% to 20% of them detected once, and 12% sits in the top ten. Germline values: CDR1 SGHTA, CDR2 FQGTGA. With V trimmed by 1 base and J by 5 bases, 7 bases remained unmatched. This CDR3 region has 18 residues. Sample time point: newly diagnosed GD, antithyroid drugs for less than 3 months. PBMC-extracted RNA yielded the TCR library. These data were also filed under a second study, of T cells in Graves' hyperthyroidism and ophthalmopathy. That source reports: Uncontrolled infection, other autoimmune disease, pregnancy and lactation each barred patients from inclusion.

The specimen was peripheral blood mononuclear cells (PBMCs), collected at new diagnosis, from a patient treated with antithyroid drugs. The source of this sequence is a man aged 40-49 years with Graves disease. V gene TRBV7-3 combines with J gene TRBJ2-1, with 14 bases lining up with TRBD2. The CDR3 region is CASSLNAPGLAGDNEQFF. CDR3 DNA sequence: TGTGCCAGCAGCTTAAATGCCCCGGGACTAGCGGGAGACAATGAGCAGTTCTTC.